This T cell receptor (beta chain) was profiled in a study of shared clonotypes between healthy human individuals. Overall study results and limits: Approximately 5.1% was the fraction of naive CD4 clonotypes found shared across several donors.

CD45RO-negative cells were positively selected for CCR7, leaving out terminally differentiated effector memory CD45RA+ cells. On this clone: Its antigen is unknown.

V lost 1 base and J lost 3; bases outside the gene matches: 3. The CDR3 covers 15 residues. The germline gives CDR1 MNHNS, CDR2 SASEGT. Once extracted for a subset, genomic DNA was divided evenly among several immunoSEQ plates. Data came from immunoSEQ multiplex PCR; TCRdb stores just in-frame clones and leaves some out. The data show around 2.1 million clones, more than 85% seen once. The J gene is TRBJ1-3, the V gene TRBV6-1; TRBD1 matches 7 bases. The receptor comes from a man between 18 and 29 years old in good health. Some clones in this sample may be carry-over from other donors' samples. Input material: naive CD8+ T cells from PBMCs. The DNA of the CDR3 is TGTGCCAGCAGTGAAGACCGGACAGGTGGAAACACCATATATTTT. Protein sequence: CASSEDRTGGNTIYF.